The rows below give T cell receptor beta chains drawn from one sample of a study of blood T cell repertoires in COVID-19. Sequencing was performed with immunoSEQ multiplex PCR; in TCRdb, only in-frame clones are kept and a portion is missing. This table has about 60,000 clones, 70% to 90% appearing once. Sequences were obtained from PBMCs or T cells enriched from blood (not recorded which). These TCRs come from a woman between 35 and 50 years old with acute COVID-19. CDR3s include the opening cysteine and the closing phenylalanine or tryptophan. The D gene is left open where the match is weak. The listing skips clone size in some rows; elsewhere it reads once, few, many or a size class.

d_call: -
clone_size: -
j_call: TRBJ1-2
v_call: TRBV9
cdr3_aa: CASSVGGSNYGYTF
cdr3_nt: TGTGCCAGCAGCGTAGGAGGGAGTAACTATGGCTACACCTTC

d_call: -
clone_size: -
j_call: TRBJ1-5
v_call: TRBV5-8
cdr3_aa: CASSLVGSRLFGNQPQHF
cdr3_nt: TGTGCCAGCAGCTTGGTGGGTAGCCGGTTATTCGGCAATCAGCCCCAGCATTTT

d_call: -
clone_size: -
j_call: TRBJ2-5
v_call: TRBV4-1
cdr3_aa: CASSQDRAGWAQYF
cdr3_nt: TGCGCCAGCAGCCAAGACAGGGCGGGGTGGGCCCAGTACTTC

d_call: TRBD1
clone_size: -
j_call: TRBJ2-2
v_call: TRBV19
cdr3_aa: CASRMDRGVTGELFF
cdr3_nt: TGTGCCAGTAGAATGGACAGGGGGGTCACCGGGGAGCTGTTTTTT

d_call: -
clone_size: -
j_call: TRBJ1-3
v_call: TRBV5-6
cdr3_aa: CASSLTGQGRNTIYF
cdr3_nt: TGTGCCAGCAGCCTAACCGGCCAGGGGAGAAACACCATATATTTT

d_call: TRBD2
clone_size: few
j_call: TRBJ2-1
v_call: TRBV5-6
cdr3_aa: CASSPKLKRTRGTYNEQFF
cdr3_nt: TGTGCCAGCAGCCCCAAGTTAAAGCGGACTAGAGGAACCTACAATGAGCAGTTCTTC

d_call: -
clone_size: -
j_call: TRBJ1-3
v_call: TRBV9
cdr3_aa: CASSPGRSGNTIYF
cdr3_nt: TGTGCCAGCAGCCCCGGGAGGTCTGGAAACACCATATATTTT

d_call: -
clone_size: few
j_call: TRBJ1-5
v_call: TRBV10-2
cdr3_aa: CASSESRPGGNQPQHF
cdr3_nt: TGCGCCAGCAGTGAGTCGAGGCCAGGGGGCAATCAGCCCCAGCATTTT

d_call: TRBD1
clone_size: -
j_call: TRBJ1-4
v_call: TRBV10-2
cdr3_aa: CATKRGAGQTPTNEKLFF
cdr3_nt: TGCGCCACCAAAAGGGGCGCGGGACAGACCCCAACTAATGAAAAACTGTTTTTT

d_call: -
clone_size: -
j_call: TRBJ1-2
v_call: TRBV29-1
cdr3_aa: CSPETVDGYTF
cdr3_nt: TGCAGCCCTGAAACAGTCGATGGCTACACCTTC

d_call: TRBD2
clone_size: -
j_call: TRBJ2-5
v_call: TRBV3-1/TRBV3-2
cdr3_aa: CASSQDMVAGGETQYF
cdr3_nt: TGTGCCAGCAGCCAAGATATGGTAGCGGGGGGAGAGACCCAGTACTTC

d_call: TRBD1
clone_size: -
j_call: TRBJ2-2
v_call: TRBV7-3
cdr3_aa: CASSLGDRATGELFF
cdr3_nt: TGTGCCAGCAGCTTAGGGGACAGGGCCACCGGGGAGCTGTTTTTT

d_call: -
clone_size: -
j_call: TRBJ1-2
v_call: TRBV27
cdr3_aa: CASSLGRLYGYTF
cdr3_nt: TGTGCCAGCAGTTTGGGCAGGCTATATGGCTACACCTTC

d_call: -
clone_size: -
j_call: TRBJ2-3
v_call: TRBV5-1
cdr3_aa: CASSLTDTQYF
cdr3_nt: TGCGCCAGCAGCCTCACAGATACGCAGTATTTT

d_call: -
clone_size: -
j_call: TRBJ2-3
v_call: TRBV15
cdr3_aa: CATSRGWDTEGADTQYF
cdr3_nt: TGTGCCACCAGCAGGGGGTGGGACACCGAGGGAGCAGATACGCAGTATTTT

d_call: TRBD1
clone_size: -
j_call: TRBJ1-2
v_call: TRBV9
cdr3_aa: CASSPRQGAATIYGYTF
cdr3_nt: TGTGCCAGCAGCCCGAGACAGGGGGCTGCAACTATATATGGCTACACCTTC

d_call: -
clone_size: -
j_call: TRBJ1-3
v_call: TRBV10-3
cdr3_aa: CAISPLNTIYF
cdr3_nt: TGTGCCATCAGCCCCTTAAACACCATATATTTT

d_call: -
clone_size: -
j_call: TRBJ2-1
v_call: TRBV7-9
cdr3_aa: CASSLAQLQGGNEQFF
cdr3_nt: TGTGCCAGCAGCTTAGCGCAGTTACAGGGAGGGAATGAGCAGTTCTTC

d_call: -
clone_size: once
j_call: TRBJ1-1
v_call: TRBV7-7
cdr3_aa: CASSLRPPRNTEAFF
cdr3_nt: TGTGCCAGCAGCCTACGTCCCCCTCGGAACACTGAAGCTTTCTTT

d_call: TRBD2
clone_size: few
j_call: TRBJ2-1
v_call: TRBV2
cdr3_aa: CASKGLASVNEQFF
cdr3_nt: TGTGCCAGCAAGGGACTAGCTTCGGTCAATGAGCAGTTCTTC

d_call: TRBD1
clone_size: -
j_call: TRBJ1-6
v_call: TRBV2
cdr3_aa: CASSGTGHSPLHF
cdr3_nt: TGTGCCAGCAGTGGGACAGGGCATTCACCCCTCCACTTT

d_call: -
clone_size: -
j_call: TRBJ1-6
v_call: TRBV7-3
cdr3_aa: CASSLQGNSPLHF
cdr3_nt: TGTGCCAGCAGCTTGCAGGGCAATTCACCCCTCCACTTT

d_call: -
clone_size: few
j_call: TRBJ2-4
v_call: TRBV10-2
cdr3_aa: CASGRTPVDIQYF
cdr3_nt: TGCGCCAGCGGCCGAACCCCTGTGGACATTCAGTACTTC

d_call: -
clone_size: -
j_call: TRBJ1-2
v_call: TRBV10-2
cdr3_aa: CASSDYAGYTF
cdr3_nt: TGCGCCAGCAGTGACTACGCTGGCTACACCTTC

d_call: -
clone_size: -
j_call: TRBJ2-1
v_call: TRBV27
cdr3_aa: CASSTSWEQFF
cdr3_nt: TGTGCCAGCAGCACTAGTTGGGAGCAGTTCTTC

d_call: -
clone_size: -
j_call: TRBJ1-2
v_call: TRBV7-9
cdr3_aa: CASSSQPGSYGYTF
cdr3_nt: TGTGCCAGCAGCTCCCAGCCGGGGAGCTATGGCTACACCTTC

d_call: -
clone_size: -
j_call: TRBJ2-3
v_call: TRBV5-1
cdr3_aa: CASSRRIGGRTDTQYF
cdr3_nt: TGCGCCAGCAGCCGCCGTATTGGGGGGAGGACAGATACGCAGTATTTT

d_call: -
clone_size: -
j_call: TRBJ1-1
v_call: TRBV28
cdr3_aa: CASRSGYTEAFF
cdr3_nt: TGTGCCAGCAGGTCAGGGTACACTGAAGCTTTCTTT

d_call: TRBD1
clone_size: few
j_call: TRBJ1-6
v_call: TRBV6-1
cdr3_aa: CASSEVAGGYSPLHF
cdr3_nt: TGTGCCAGCAGTGAAGTGGCAGGGGGGTATTCACCCCTCCACTTT

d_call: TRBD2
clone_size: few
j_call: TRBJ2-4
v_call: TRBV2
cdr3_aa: CASRSGGGTHIQYF
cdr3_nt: TGTGCCAGCAGATCTGGGGGAGGGACGCACATTCAGTACTTC

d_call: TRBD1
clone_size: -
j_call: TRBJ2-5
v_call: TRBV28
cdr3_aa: CASSLGQWGWETQYF
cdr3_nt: TGTGCCAGCAGTTTGGGACAGTGGGGATGGGAGACCCAGTACTTC

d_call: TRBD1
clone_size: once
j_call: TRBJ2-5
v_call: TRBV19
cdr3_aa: CASSPGGTGGQTQYF
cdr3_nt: TGTGCCAGTAGCCCCGGCGGGACAGGGGGCCAGACCCAGTACTTC

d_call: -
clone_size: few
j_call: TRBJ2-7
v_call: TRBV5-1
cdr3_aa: CASSLVWEADYEQYF
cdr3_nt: TGCGCCAGCAGCTTGGTATGGGAGGCGGACTACGAGCAGTACTTC

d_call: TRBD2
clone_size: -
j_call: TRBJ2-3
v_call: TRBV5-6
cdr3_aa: CASSLRLAADTQYF
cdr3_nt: TGTGCCAGCAGCTTGAGGCTAGCGGCAGATACGCAGTATTTT

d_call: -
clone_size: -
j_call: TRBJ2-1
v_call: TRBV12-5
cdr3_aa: CASGLALPAGISNEQFF
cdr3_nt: TGTGCTAGTGGTTTGGCCCTGCCGGCGGGAATTTCCAATGAGCAGTTCTTC

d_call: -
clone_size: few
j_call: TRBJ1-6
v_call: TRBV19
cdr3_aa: CASSILPTNSPLHF
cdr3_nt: TGTGCCAGTAGTATTCTACCCACTAATTCACCCCTCCACTTT

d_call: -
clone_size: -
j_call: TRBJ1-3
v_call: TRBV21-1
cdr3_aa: CASIPGGRFSGNTIYF
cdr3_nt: TGTGCCAGCATCCCCGGAGGGAGATTCTCTGGAAACACCATATATTTT

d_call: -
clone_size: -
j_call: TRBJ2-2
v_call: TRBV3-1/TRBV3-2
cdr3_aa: CASSLAGELFF
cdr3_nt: TGTGCCAGCAGCCTCGCCGGGGAGCTGTTTTTT

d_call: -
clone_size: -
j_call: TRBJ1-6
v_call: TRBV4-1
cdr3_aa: CASSQGENSPLHF
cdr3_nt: TGCGCCAGCAGCCAAGGCGAGAATTCACCCCTCCACTTT

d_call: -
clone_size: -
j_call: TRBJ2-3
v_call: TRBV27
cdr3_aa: CASSSSLLGHTDTQYF
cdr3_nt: TGTGCCAGCAGTTCATCCCTCCTTGGACACACAGATACGCAGTATTTT

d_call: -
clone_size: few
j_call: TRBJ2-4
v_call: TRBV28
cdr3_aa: CASSFPDWTARGETKNIQYF
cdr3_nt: TGTGCCAGCAGTTTCCCCGACTGGACCGCCAGGGGTGAAACCAAAAACATTCAGTACTTC

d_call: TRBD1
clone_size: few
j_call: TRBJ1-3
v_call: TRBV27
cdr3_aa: CASSPYWTGGNTIYF
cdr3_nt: TGTGCCAGCAGTCCCTACTGGACAGGGGGAAACACCATATATTTT

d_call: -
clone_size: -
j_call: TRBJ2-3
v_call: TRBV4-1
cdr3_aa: CASSQDGQGTDTQYF
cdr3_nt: TGCGCCAGCAGCCAAGATGGTCAGGGAACAGATACGCAGTATTTT

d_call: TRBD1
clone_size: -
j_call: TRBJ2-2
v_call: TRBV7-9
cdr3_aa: CASSPPDRGPPNTGELFF
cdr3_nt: TGTGCCAGCAGCCCCCCCGACAGGGGCCCACCGAACACCGGGGAGCTGTTTTTT

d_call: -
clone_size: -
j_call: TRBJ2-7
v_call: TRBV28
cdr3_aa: CASSSRVYEQYF
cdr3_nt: TGTGCCAGCAGTTCCCGAGTCTACGAGCAGTACTTC